The 2 T cell receptor beta chains presented below share a single source sample, sequenced in a study of T cell responses to AZD1222 COVID-19 vaccine (dated by TCRdb to about 2021). The receptor library was made with the immunoSEQ multiplex PCR assay. As stored in TCRdb, this immuneACCESS dataset retains in-frame rearrangements with V and J assigned. A fraction of the clones does not appear; measured against another copy, unresolved V genes explain less than half of the discrepancy, and the remainder lacks a known reason. For this sample there are fewer than 200,000 clones; 80% to 90% appear just once. In total, the top ten clones hold roughly 4.3% of the sample. The sample's time point label, in plain terms: about 28 days (+/-7) after the second vaccine dose. What the treatment or condition label conveys for this sample: meningococcal conjugate vaccine given as trial control. The sequences come from peripheral blood, collected 28 days after the second dose of the MenACWY control vaccine. The receptors originated from an adult who received the MenACWY meningococcal vaccine as a control.

The CDR3 DNA follows: TGTGCCAGCTCACCACTGGACAGGGGAAACTATGGCTACACCTTC. This translates into CASSPLDRGNYGYTF. The V gene is TRBV18, the J gene TRBJ1-2; 9 bases are a match to TRBD1. CDR3 size: 15 residues. Germline V gene sequence: CDR1 KGHSH, CDR2 LQKENI. Trimming at V came to 1 base and at J to 2 bases, leaving 2 bases not matched to a gene.

The chain combines TRBV2 with TRBJ2-1, with a possible D match to TRBD2 (5 bases). Trimming pared 6 bases from V and 1 base from J, leaving 10 bases between. This CDR3 has 14 amino acids. CDR1 is SNHLY, CDR2 FYNNEI, per germline. CDR3 sequence: CASREDRSYNEQFF. The CDR3 coding sequence is TGTGCCAGCAGGGAGGACCGATCCTACAATGAGCAGTTCTTC.